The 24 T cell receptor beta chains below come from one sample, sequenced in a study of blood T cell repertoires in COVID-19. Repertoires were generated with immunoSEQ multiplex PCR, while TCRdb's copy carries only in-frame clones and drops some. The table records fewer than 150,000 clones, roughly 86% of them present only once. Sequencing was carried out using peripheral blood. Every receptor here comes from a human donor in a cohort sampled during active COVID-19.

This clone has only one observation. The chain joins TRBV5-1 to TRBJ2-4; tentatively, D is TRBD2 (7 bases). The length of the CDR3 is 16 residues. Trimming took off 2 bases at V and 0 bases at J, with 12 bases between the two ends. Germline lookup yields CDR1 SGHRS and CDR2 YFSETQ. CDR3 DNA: TGCGCCAGCAGCTTTGGGGGGGCTTTAGCCAAAAACATTCAGTACTTC. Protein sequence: CASSFGGALAKNIQYF.

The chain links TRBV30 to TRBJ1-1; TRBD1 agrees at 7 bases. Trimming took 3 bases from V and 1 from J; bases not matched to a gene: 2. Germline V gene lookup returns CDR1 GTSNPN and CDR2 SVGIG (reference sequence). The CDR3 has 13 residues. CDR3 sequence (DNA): TGTGCCTGGAGGAGGACAGGGAACACTGAAGCTTTCTTT. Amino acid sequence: CAWRRTGNTEAFF. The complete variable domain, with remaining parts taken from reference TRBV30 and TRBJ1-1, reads SQTIHQWPATLVQPVGSPLSLECTVEGTSNPNLYWYRQAAGRGLQLLFYSVGIGQISSEVPQNLSASRPQDRQFILSSKKLLLSDSGFYLCAWRRTGNTEAFFGQGTRLTVV.

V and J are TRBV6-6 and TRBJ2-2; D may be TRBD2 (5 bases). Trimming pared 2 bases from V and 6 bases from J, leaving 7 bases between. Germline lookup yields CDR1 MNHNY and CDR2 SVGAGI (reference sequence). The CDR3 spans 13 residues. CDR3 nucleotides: TGTGCCAGCAGTTACAACGGGGCCGGGGAGCTGTTTTTT. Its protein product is CASSYNGAGELFF.

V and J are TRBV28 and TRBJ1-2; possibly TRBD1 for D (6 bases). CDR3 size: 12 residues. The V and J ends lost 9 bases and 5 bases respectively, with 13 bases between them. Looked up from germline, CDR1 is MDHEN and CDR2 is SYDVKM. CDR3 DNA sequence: TGTGCCAGGGACAGTCGAAAGTATGGCTACACCTTC. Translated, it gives CARDSRKYGYTF.

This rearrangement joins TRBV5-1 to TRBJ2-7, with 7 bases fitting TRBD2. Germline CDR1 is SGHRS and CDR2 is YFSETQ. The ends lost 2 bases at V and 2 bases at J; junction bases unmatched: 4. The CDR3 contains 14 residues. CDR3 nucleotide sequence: TGCGCCAGCAGCTTAGGACTAGATACCTACGAGCAGTACTTC. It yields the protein CASSLGLDTYEQYF.

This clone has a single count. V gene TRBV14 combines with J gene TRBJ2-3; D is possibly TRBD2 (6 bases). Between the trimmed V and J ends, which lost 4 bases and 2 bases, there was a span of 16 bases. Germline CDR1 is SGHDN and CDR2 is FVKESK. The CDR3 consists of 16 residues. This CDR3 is CASSPVELAYTDTQYF. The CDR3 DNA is TGTGCCAGCAGCCCAGTAGAGCTAGCGTACACAGATACGCAGTATTTT.

The CDR3 bases are TGCGCCAGCAGCCCTTCGCTCAGGGTCTATGGCTACACCTTC. Translation: CASSPSLRVYGYTF. The chain employs TRBV4-1 and TRBJ1-2; tentative D call: TRBD1 (5 bases). This CDR3 contains 14 residues. Germline V gene sequence: CDR1 MGHRA, CDR2 YSYEKL. Trimming cost V 4 bases and J 4 bases, with 13 bases left between them.

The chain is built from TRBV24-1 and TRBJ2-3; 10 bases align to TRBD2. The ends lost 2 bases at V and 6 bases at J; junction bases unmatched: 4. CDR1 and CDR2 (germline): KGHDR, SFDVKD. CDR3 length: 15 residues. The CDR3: CATSDSSGRSDTQYF. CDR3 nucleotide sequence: TGTGCCACCAGTGATTCTAGCGGGAGATCCGATACGCAGTATTTT.

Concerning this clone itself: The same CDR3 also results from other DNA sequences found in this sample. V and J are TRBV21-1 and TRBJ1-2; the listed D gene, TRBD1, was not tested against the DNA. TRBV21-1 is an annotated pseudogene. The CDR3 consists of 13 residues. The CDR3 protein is CASSKTGGYGYTF. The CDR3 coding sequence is TGTGCCAGCAGCAAGACAGGGGGGTATGGCTACACCTTC.

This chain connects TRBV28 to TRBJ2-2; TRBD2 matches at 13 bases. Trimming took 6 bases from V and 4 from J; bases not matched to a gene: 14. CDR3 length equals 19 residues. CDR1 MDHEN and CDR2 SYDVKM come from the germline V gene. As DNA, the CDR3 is TGTGCCAGCAGACAACGCCACTTGGGACTAGCGGGATTCACCGGGGAGCTGTTTTTT. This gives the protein CASRQRHLGLAGFTGELFF.

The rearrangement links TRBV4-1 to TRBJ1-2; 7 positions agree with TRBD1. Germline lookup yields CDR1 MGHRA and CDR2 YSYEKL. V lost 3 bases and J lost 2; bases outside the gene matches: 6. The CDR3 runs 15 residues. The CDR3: CASSHRQGSNYGYTF. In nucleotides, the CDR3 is TGCGCCAGCAGCCACCGACAGGGATCGAACTATGGCTACACCTTC.

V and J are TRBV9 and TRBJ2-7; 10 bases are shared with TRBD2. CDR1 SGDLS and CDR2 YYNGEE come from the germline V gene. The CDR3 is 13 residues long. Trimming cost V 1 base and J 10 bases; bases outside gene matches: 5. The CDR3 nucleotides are TGTGCCAGCAGCGTAAGGCTAGCGGGGGCACAGTACTTC. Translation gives CASSVRLAGAQYF.

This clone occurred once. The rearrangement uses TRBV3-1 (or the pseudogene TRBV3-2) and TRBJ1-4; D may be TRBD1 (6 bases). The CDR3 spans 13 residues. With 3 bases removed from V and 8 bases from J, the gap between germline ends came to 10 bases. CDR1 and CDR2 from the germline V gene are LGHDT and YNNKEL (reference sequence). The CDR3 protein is CASSHRGGEKLFF. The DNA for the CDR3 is TGTGCCAGCAGCCACAGGGGAGGGGAAAAACTGTTTTTT.

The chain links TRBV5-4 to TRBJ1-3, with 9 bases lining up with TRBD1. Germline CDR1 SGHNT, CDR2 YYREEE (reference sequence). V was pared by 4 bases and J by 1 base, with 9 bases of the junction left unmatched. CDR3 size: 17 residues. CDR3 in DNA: TGTGCCAGCAGCCGGGACAGGGCCCGGGGGTCTGGAAACACCATATATTTT. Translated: CASSRDRARGSGNTIYF.

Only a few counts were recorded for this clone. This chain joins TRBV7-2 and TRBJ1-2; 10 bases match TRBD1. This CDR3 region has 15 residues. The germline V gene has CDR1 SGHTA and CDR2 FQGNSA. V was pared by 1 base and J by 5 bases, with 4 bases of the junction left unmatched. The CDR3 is CASSLGTGGAYGYTF. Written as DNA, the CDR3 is TGTGCCAGCAGCTTAGGGACAGGGGGAGCTTATGGCTACACCTTC.

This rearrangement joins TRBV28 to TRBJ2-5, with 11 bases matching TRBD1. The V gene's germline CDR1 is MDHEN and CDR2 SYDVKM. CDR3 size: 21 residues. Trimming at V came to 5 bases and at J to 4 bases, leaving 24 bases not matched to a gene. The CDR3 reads CASSAGTGGFNGPLGRETQYF. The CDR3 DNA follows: TGTGCCAGCAGTGCCGGGACAGGGGGATTTAACGGCCCTCTAGGACGAGAGACCCAGTACTTC.

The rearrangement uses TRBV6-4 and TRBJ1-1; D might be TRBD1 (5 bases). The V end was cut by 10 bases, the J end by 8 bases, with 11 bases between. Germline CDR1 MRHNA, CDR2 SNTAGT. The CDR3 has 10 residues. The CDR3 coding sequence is TGTGCCAACTTTAGACAGGAAGCTTTCTTT. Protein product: CANFRQEAFF.

The CDR3 coding sequence is TGTGCCAGCAGCCTCGAACCCGGGACAACATACGAGCAGTACTTC. Amino acids: CASSLEPGTTYEQYF. J is TRBJ2-7 and V is TRBV4-2, with a possible D match to TRBD1 (6 bases). V was shortened by 4 bases and J by 4 bases, with 17 bases between the two germline ends. The CDR3 sequence is 15 residues long. Per the germline V gene, CDR1 is LGHNA and CDR2 is YNFKEQ.

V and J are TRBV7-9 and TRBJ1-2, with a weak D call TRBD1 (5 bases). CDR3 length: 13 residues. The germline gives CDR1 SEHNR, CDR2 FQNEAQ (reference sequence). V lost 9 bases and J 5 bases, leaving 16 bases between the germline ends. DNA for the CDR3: TGTGCCAGTAGGGGAGGCGGGATTTATGGCTACACCTTC. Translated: CASRGGGIYGYTF.

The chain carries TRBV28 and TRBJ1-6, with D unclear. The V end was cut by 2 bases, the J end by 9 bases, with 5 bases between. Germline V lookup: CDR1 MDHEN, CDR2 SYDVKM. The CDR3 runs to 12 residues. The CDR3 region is CASSLAGSPLHF. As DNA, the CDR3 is TGTGCCAGCAGTTTAGCAGGTTCACCCCTCCACTTT.

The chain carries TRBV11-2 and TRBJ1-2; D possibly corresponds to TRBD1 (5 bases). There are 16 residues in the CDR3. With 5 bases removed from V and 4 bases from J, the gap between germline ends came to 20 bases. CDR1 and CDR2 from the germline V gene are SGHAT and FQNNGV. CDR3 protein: CASSQTRGRGAYGYTF. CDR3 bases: TGTGCCAGCAGCCAGACCCGGGGGAGGGGTGCCTATGGCTACACCTTC. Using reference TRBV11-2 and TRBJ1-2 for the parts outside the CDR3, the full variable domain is EAGVAQSPRYKIIEKRQSVAFWCNPISGHATLYWYQQILGQGPKLLIQFQNNGVVDDSQLPKDRFSAERLKGVDSTLKIQPAKLEDSAVYLCASSQTRGRGAYGYTFGSGTRLTVV.

CDR3 sequence: CASRSGSNYGYTF. The CDR3 DNA reads TGCGCCAGCAGGAGCGGATCTAACTATGGCTACACCTTC. The rearrangement uses TRBV10-2 and TRBJ1-2; no clear D. The V and J ends lost 6 bases and 0 bases respectively, with 8 bases between them. Germline lookup yields CDR1 WSHSY and CDR2 SAAADI. The CDR3 is 13 amino acids.

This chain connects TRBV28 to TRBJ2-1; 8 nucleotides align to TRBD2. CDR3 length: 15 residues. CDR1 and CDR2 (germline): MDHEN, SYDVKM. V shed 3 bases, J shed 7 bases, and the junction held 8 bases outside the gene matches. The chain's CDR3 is CASSFTGGAGNEQFF. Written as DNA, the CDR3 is TGTGCCAGCAGTTTTACGGGGGGGGCGGGAAATGAGCAGTTCTTC.

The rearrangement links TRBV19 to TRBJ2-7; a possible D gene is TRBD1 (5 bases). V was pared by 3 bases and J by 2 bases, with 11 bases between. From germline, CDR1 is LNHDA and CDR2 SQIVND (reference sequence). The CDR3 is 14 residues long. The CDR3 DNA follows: TGTGCCAGTAGTATTTCGACAGTAACCTACGAGCAGTACTTC. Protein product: CASSISTVTYEQYF.